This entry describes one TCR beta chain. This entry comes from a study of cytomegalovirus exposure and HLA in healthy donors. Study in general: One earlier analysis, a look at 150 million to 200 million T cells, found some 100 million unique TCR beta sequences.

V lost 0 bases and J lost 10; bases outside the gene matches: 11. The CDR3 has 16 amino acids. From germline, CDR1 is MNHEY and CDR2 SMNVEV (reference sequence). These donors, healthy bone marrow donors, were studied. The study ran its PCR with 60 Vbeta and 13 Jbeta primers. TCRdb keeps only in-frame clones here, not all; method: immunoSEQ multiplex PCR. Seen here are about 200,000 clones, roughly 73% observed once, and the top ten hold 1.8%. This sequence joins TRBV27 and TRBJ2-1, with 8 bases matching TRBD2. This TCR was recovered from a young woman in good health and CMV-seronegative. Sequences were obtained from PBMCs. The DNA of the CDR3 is TGTGCCAGCAGTTTATCGTTCAGCGGGAGCAGTAGGGAGCAGTTCTTC. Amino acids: CASSLSFSGSSREQFF.